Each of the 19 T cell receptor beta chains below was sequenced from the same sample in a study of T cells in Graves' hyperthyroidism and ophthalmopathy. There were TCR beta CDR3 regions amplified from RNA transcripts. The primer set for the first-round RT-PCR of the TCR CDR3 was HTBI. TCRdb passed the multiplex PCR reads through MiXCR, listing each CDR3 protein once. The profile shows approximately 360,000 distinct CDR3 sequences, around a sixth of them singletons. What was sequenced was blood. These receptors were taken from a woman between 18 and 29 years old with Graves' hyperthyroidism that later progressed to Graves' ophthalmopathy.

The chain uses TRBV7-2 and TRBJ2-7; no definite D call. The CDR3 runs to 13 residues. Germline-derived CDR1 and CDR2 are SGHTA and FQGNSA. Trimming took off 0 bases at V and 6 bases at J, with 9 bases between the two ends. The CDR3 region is CASSLARTGEQYF. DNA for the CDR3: TGTGCCAGCAGCTTAGCCAGGACGGGCGAGCAGTACTTC.

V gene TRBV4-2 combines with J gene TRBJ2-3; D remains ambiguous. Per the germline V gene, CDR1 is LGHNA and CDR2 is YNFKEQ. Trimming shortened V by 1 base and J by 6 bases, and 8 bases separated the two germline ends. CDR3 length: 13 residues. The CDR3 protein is CASSQVGDDTQYF. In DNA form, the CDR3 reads TGTGCCAGCAGCCAAGTAGGCGACGATACGCAGTATTTT.

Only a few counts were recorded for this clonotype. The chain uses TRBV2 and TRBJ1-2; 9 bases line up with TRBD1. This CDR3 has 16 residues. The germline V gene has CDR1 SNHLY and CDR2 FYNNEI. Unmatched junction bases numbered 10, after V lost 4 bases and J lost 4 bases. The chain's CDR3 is CASSGVGQGSGYGYTF. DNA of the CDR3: TGTGCCAGCAGTGGGGTGGGACAGGGATCGGGCTATGGCTACACCTTC.

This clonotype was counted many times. This CDR3 reads CAITGTLTEAFF. The CDR3 region has the DNA TGTGCCATTACCGGGACACTAACTGAAGCTTTCTTT. The V and J genes are TRBV12-3 or TRBV12-4 and TRBJ1-1, with a weak D call TRBD1 (6 bases). Trimming left V 10 bases short and J 5 bases short, with 14 bases between. There are 12 residues in the CDR3.

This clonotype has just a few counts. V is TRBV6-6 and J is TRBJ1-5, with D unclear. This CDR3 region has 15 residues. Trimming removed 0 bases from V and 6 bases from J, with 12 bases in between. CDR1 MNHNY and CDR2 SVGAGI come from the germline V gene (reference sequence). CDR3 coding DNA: TGTGCCAGCAGTTACTCGAAATCGAGTAGTCAGCCCCAGCATTTT. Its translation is CASSYSKSSSQPQHF.

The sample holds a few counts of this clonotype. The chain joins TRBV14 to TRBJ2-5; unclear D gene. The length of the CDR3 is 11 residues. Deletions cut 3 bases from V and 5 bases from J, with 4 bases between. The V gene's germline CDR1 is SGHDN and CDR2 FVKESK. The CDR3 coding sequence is TGTGCCAGCAGCCATTCGGAGACCCAGTACTTC. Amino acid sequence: CASSHSETQYF.

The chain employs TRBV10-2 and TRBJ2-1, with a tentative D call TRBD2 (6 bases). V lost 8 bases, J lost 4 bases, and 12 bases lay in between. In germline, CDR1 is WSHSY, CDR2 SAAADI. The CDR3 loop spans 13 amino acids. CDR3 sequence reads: CASGPSAYNEQFF. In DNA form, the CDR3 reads TGCGCCAGCGGGCCTAGCGCGTACAATGAGCAGTTCTTC.

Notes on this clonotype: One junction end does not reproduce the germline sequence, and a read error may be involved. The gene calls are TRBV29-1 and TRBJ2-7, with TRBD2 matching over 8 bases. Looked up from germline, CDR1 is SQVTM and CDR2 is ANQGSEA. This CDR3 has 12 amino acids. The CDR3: CSVRGGSYGQYF. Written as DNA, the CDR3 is TGCAGCGTTCGGGGGGGCTCCTACGGGCAGTACTTC.

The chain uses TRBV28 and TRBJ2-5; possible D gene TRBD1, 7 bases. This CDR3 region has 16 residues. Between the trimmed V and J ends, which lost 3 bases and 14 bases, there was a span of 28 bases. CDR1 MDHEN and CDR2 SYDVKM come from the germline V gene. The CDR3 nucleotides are TGTGCCAGCAGTTTGGGAGGTTGGGGGACAGCGCACTTCTTTTACTTC. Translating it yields CASSLGGWGTAHFFYF.

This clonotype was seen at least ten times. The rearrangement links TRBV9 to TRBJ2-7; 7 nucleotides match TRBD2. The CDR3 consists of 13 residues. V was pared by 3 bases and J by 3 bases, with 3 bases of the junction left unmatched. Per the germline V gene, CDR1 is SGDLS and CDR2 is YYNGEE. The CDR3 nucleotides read TGTGCCAGCAGCGCTAGCGGAAGCTACGAGCAGTACTTC. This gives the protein CASSASGSYEQYF. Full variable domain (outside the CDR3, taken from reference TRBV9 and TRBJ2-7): DSGVTQTPKHLITATGQRVTLRCSPRSGDLSVYWYQQSLDQGLQFLIQYYNGEERAKGNILERFSAQQFPDLHSELNLSSLELGDSALYFCASSASGSYEQYFGPGTRLTVT.

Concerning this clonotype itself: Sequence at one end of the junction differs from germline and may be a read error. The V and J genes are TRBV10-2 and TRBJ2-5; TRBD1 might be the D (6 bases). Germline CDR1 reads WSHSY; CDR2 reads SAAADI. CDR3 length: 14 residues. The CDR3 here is CTSSDAHREETQYF. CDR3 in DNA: TGCACCAGCAGTGACGCCCACAGGGAAGAGACCCAGTACTTC.

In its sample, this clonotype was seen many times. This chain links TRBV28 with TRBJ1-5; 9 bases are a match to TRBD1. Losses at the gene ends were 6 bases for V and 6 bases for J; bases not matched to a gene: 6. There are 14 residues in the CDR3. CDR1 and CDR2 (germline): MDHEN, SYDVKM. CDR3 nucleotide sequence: TGTGCCAGCAGCTACAGGGGGCGCGGTCAGCCCCAGCATTTT. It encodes CASSYRGRGQPQHF.

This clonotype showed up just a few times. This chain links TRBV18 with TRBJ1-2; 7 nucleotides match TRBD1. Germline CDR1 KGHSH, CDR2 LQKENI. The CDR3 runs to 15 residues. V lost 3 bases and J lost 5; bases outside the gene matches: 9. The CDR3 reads CASSPTGSNGYGYTF. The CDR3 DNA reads TGTGCCAGCTCACCGACAGGGAGTAATGGATATGGCTACACCTTC.

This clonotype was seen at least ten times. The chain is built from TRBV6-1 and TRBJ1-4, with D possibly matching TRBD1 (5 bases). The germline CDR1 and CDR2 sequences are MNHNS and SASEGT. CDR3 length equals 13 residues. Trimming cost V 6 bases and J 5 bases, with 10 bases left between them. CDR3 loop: CASRGPGNEKLFF. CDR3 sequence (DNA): TGTGCCAGCAGGGGGCCAGGGAATGAAAAACTGTTTTTT.

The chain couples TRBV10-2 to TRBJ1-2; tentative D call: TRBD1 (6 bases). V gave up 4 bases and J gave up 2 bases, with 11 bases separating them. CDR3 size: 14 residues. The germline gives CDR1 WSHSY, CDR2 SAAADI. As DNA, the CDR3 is TGCGCCAGCAGTGGCCCAGGGGAGAACTATGGCTACACCTTC. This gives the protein CASSGPGENYGYTF.

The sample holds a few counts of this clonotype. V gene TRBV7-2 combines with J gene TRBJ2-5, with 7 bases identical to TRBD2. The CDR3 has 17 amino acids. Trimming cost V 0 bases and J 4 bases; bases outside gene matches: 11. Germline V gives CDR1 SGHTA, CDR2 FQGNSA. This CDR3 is CASSLAPGRGSRETQYF. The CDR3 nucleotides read TGTGCCAGCAGCTTAGCGCCGGGGCGGGGGTCTCGAGAGACCCAGTACTTC.

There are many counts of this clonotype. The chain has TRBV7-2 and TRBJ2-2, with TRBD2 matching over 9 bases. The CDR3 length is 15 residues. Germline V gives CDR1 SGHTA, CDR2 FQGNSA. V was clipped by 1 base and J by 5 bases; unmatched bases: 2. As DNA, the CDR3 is TGTGCCAGCAGCTTAGGACTAGCGGTTACCGGGGAGCTGTTTTTT. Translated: CASSLGLAVTGELFF.

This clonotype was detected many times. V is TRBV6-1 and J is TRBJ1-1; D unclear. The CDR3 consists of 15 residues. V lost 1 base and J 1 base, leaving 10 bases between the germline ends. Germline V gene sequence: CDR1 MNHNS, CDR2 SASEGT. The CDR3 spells CASSEVEGGNTEAFF. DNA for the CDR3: TGTGCCAGCAGTGAAGTGGAAGGTGGGAACACTGAAGCTTTCTTT.

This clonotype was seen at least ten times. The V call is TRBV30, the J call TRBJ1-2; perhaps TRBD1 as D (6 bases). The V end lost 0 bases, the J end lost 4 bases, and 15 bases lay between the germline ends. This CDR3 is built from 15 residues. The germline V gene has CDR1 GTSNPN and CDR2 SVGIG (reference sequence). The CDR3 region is CAWSVAGGRSYGYTF. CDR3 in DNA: TGTGCCTGGAGTGTAGCTGGGGGCAGGAGCTATGGCTACACCTTC.